This T cell receptor (beta chain) was identified during a study of sequential checkpoint blockade in melanoma. The data were produced by immunoSEQ multiplex PCR, yet TCRdb's version contains in-frame clones alone and is incomplete. The sample has tens of thousands of clones, roughly four fifths seen once. Documented treatment: randomized to nivolumab then ipilimumab (arm A) or the reverse (arm B). The CDR3 length is 12 residues. Trimming left V 3 bases short and J 7 bases short, with 7 bases between. Germline loops: CDR1 SGHVS, CDR2 FQNEAQ. The sequence was obtained from a human donor with melanoma. This specimen consisted of CD8+ T cells sorted from blood (inferred from file names), obtained from a patient given nivolumab and ipilimumab in sequence. The chain recombines TRBV7-8 with TRBJ1-5; no definite D call. The CDR3 here is CASSFPGQPQHF. CDR3 nucleotide sequence: TGTGCCAGCAGCTTCCCGGGGCAGCCCCAGCATTTT.